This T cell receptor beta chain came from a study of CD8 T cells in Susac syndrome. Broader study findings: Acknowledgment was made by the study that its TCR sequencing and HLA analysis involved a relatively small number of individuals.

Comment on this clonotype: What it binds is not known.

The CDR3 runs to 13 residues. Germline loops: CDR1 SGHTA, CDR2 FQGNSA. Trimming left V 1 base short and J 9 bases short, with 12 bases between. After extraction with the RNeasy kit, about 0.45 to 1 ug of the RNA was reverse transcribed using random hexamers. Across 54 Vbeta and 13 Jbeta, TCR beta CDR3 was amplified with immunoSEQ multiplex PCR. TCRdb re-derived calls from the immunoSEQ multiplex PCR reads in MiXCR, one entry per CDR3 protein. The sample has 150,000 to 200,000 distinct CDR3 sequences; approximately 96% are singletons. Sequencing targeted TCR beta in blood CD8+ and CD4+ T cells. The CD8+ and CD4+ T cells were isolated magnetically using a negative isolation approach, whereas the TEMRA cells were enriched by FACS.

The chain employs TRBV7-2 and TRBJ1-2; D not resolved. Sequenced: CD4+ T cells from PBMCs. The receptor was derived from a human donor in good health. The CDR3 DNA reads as TGTGCCAGCAGCTTAGGGGGAACCGGGAGCTACACCTTC. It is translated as CASSLGGTGSYTF.